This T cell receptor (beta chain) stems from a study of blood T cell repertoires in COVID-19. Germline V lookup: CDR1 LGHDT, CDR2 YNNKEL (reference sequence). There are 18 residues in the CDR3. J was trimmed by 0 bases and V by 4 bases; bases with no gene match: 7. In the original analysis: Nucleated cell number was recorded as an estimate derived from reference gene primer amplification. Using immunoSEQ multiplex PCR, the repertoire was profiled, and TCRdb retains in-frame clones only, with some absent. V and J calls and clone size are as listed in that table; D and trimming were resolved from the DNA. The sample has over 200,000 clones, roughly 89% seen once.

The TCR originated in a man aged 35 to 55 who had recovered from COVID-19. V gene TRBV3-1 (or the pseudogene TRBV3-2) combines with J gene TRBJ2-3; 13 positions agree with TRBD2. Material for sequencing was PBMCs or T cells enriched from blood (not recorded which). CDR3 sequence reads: CASSRRTSGGSSTDTQYF. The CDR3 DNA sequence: TGTGCCAGCAGCCGAAGGACTAGCGGGGGTTCTAGCACAGATACGCAGTATTTT.